This entry lists 4 T cell receptor beta chains sequenced from one sample in a study of blood T cell repertoires in COVID-19. Profiled with immunoSEQ multiplex PCR; TCRdb holds only in-frame clones, not every one. Here the sample spans about 300,000 clones, nearly 90% being singletons. What was sequenced was PBMCs or T cells enriched from blood (not recorded which). Receptors were obtained from a woman in her late teens or twenties with acute COVID-19.

The chain links TRBV27 to TRBJ1-5; D gene uncertain. V lost 2 bases and J 4 bases, leaving 6 bases between the germline ends. The CDR3 has 13 residues. Germline assignment: CDR1 MNHEY and CDR2 SMNVEV (reference sequence). The CDR3 loop is CASSLVGNQPQHF. CDR3 nucleotides: TGTGCCAGCAGTTTAGTCGGTAATCAGCCCCAGCATTTT.

The chain carries TRBV19 and TRBJ2-5, with TRBD2 as a possible D gene (6 bases). The V gene lost 7 bases and the J gene lost 2 bases, with 17 bases spanning the gap. Germline CDR1 LNHDA, CDR2 SQIVND (reference sequence). The CDR3 sequence is 15 residues long. CDR3 DNA: TGTGCCAGTACCCTTAGCGGATACCTACAAGAGACCCAGTACTTC. Translating gives CASTLSGYLQETQYF. Complete variable domain (other parts from reference TRBV19 and TRBJ2-5): DGGITQSPKYLFRKEGQNVTLSCEQNLNHDAMYWYRQDPGQGLRLIYYSQIVNDFQKGDIAEGYSVSREKKESFPLTVTSAQKNPTAFYLCASTLSGYLQETQYFGPGTRLLVL.

The V gene is TRBV18, the J gene TRBJ2-1, with a weak D call TRBD1 (6 bases). CDR3 size: 15 residues. V was trimmed by 3 bases and J by 4 bases, leaving 13 bases between them. Germline V gene sequence: CDR1 KGHSH, CDR2 LQKENI. The chain's CDR3 is CASSPQGPAYNEQFF. In DNA, the CDR3 is TGTGCCAGCTCACCCCAGGGGCCGGCTTACAATGAGCAGTTCTTC.

This clone has only one observation. The chain joins TRBV7-2 to TRBJ2-2; 12 bases are shared with TRBD2. The V gene end was trimmed by 5 bases and the J gene end by 1 base; junction bases not matched to a gene: 2. The CDR3 length is 16 residues. Per germline, CDR1 SGHTA and CDR2 FQGNSA. CDR3 loop: CASSPGLAGNTGELFF. Written as DNA, the CDR3 is TGTGCCAGCAGCCCGGGACTAGCGGGGAACACCGGGGAGCTGTTTTTT.